The rows below give T cell receptor beta chains drawn from one sample of a study of sequential checkpoint blockade in melanoma. Generated by immunoSEQ multiplex PCR, the TCRdb table keeps only in-frame clones and is missing some. The sample shows 25,000 to 35,000 clones, 85% to 90% of them seen only once. Sequenced material: CD8+ T cells sorted from blood (inferred from file names), taken from a patient given nivolumab and ipilimumab in sequence. The receptors stem from a human donor with melanoma. The CDR3 runs from the conserved cysteine through the conserved F or W. Each record gives: CDR3 DNA, CDR3 protein, V gene, D gene, J gene, clone size. A D gene is named only where the DNA matches it firmly. A clone size is listed for some rows: how often the clone was seen (once, few, many), or a class if it is expanded.

TGTGCCAGCAGTCGAGGAGACCACTGGGAGCAGTACTTC	CASSRGDHWEQYF	TRBV27	NA	TRBJ2-5	NA
TGTGCCAGCAGCGCCCCCGGCAGGGGTATAGATTCACCCCTCCACTTT	CASSAPGRGIDSPLHF	TRBV9	NA	TRBJ1-6	NA
TGTGCCAGCAGCCAGGGGACAGGGTATCAGCCCCAGCATTTT	CASSQGTGYQPQHF	TRBV6-5	TRBD1	TRBJ1-5	NA
TGTGCCAGCAGCTTCCAGGGGTCAATCGGATCTGGGGCCAACGTCCTGACTTTC	CASSFQGSIGSGANVLTF	TRBV7-3	NA	TRBJ2-6	NA
TGTGCCAGTAGGGGGGCATCGGGACAGCCCCAGCATTTT	CASRGASGQPQHF	TRBV19	NA	TRBJ1-5	few
TGTGCCAGCAGCTTGGCCTCTAGCGGGAGTTACGAGCAGTACTTC	CASSLASSGSYEQYF	TRBV5-6	TRBD2	TRBJ2-7	NA
TGTGCCACCAGCAGAGAGGACATATACAATGAGCAGTTCTTC	CATSREDIYNEQFF	TRBV15	NA	TRBJ2-1	once
TGTGCCAGCAGTTTATCCAAGACAGGGAACACTGAAGCTTTCTTT	CASSLSKTGNTEAFF	TRBV28	NA	TRBJ1-1	NA
TGTGCCACCAGCAGGCCGGACAGGGGACCTAATGAAAAACTGTTTTTT	CATSRPDRGPNEKLFF	TRBV15	TRBD1	TRBJ1-4	once
TGTGCCAGCAGCTTAGGACCGGGAGAAAATCAGCCCCAGCATTTT	CASSLGPGENQPQHF	TRBV5-6	NA	TRBJ1-5	NA
TGTGCCAGCAGCCCCGCCGGGGATACGCAGTATTTT	CASSPAGDTQYF	TRBV7-6	NA	TRBJ2-3	NA
TGTGCGTGTGGGGGCTCTCACTCTGGAAACACCATATATTTT	CACGGSHSGNTIYF	TRBV19	NA	TRBJ1-3	few
TGTGCCAGCAGTCCCCTCATTCGGCGGGGCGACGATACGCAGTATTTT	CASSPLIRRGDDTQYF	TRBV27	NA	TRBJ2-3	NA
TGTGCCAGCAGCTATTTTAGCGGGAGCTCCTACGAGCAGTACTTC	CASSYFSGSSYEQYF	TRBV28	TRBD2	TRBJ2-7	NA
TGCGCCAGCAGGGGAGCCAGCGGGATAACTAGCACAGATACGCAGTATTTT	CASRGASGITSTDTQYF	TRBV5-1	TRBD2	TRBJ2-3	once
TGTGCCAGCAGCTTCTATAGCGGGAGCTCCTACGAGCAGTACTTC	CASSFYSGSSYEQYF	TRBV7-9	TRBD2	TRBJ2-7	NA
TGTGCCACTAATCGGGCTAACTATGGCTACACCTTC	CATNRANYGYTF	TRBV19	NA	TRBJ1-2	NA
TGTGCCACCAGCCCCCCCCTGCGCGACAGACTGGACATGAACACTGAAGCTTTCTTT	CATSPPLRDRLDMNTEAFF	TRBV15	NA	TRBJ1-1	NA
TGTGCCAGCAGCTCCACCGGGATCTATGAAGCTTTCTTT	CASSSTGIYEAFF	TRBV5-6	NA	TRBJ1-1	NA
TGTGCCAGCAGTTTCGGCCGGACAGTCCCCGGGGAGCTGTTTTTT	CASSFGRTVPGELFF	TRBV27	NA	TRBJ2-2	few
TGTGCCAGCAGCGTAGGTTTGGGGGAGGGACTAGCGGGATTGGCTGAGCAGTTCTTC	CASSVGLGEGLAGLAEQFF	TRBV9	TRBD2	TRBJ2-1	NA
TGTGCCAGCAGCCTCACAGGGGGTAATCAGCCCCAGCATTTT	CASSLTGGNQPQHF	TRBV7-2	TRBD1	TRBJ1-5	NA
TGTGCCAGCAGCCCCCCGAGACAGCAAGAGACCCAGTACTTC	CASSPPRQQETQYF	TRBV7-9	NA	TRBJ2-5	NA
TGTGCCAGCAGCCCCGACAGGCCCCTTAGGGTGCAGTACTTC	CASSPDRPLRVQYF	TRBV7-9	NA	TRBJ2-7	medium-sized
TGTGCCAGCAGCTCACCCCGACTAGCGGGGGGGAGGTCAGATACGCAGTATTTT	CASSSPRLAGGRSDTQYF	TRBV7-8	TRBD2	TRBJ2-3	NA
TGTGCCAGCAGCCAAGACAGGGGGAGGGGGGCCAACGTCCTGACTTTC	CASSQDRGRGANVLTF	TRBV7-9	TRBD1	TRBJ2-6	NA
TGTGCCAGCAGCTTAGGCCTTCTAGCGGGAGTATCAAATGAGCAGTTCTTC	CASSLGLLAGVSNEQFF	TRBV7-9	TRBD2	TRBJ2-1	NA
TGTGCCAGCAGTGAACTAGCGGGGGGGCCAGATACGCAGTATTTT	CASSELAGGPDTQYF	TRBV6-1	TRBD2	TRBJ2-3	NA
TGCGCCAGCAGCTCCGGGACAGGGGCAGGATATGGCTACACCTTC	CASSSGTGAGYGYTF	TRBV5-1	TRBD1	TRBJ1-2	NA